The clone carrying this T cell receptor beta chain was counted ten times or more. Its antigen is not known. The data belong to a study of glioma-infiltrating T cells. TCR alpha and beta CDR3 regions were amplified from RNA using iRepertoire nested multiplex PCR. TCRdb re-derived calls from the multiplex PCR reads in MiXCR, one entry per CDR3 protein. The sample holds 170,000 or so distinct CDR3 sequences, around 45% seen once. Germline assignment: CDR1 MGHDK and CDR2 SYGVNS. V trimming: 1 base; J trimming: 5 bases; junction bases outside the gene matches: 9. The CDR3 totals 16 residues. Study-wide results and caveats: Above-expected tissue-blood divergence occurred in all gliomas, most in low-grade ones. Only very few CDR3 sequences appeared in both tissue and blood.

Sequencing was done on a sample of glioma tissue, nonneoplastic brain tissue, or PBMCs (not recorded which). The chain has TRBV25-1 and TRBJ2-3, with 7 bases identical to TRBD1. The clonotype comes from a human donor with low-grade glioma or glioblastoma, undergoing nonglioma brain surgery, or in good health (not recorded which). The CDR3 nucleotides read TGTGCCAGCAGTGAATGGCCCGAGGGGGCGAAAGATACGCAGTATTTT. Translation gives CASSEWPEGAKDTQYF.